The subject of this entry is one T cell receptor beta chain. The data derive from a study of blood T cell repertoires in COVID-19. Overall study: Spain, Italy and the United States supplied samples that represented acute and convalescent COVID-19. Nucleic acid was either cDNA or gDNA, and it came from T cells, B-cell-depleted T cells, or PBMCs.

This table comes from immunoSEQ multiplex PCR, and its TCRdb copy is limited to in-frame clones, with some not included. This sample has about 180,000 clones, with 86% found just once. This sequence was found in a man aged 65-85 years with active or convalescent COVID-19. Sequencing was done on a sample of peripheral blood.

The CDR3 DNA reads TGTGCCAGCTCCCCAGGACAATATAATTCACCCCTCCACTTT. Its translation: CASSPGQYNSPLHF. The chain recombines TRBV18 with TRBJ1-6; D may be TRBD1 (5 bases). V was trimmed by 6 bases and J by 4 bases, leaving 10 bases between them. In germline, CDR1 is KGHSH, CDR2 LQKENI. This CDR3 is built from 14 residues.